Below are 20 T cell receptor beta chains sequenced from a single sample in a study of tissue T cells after allogeneic stem cell transplantation. TCRdb's table, derived via immunoSEQ multiplex PCR, lists solely in-frame clones and lacks some. The sample holds 25,000 to 35,000 clones, 65% to 90% seen once. The source was blood, collected before transplantation. Receptors originate from a woman between 18 and 50 years old who later had graft-versus-host disease after an allogeneic stem cell transplant.

The V gene is TRBV5-6, the J gene TRBJ2-1, with D possibly being TRBD2 (6 bases). Germline V gives CDR1 SGHDT, CDR2 YYEEEE. CDR3 size: 17 residues. V was trimmed by 4 bases and J by 0 bases, leaving 17 bases between them. CDR3 DNA: TGTGCCAGCAGCCTACTCAGCGGGTTGCTCTCCTACAATGAGCAGTTCTTC. This codes for CASSLLSGLLSYNEQFF.

This rearrangement joins TRBV19 to TRBJ2-7; D may match TRBD1 or TRBD2 (5 bases each). The CDR3 totals 15 residues. Germline V CDR1 and CDR2: LNHDA, SQIVND (reference sequence). The V and J ends lost 2 bases and 4 bases respectively, with 15 bases between them. The CDR3 region is CASSISGNRGYEQYF. The CDR3 bases are TGTGCCAGTAGTATATCGGGAAATAGGGGTTACGAGCAGTACTTC.

This clone showed up just once. The rearrangement uses TRBV4-1 and TRBJ2-3; 13 bases agree with TRBD2. Looked up from germline, CDR1 is MGHRA and CDR2 is YSYEKL. V shed 2 bases and J 0 bases; nucleotides not matched to a gene: 5. The CDR3 sequence is 18 residues long. CDR3 protein: CASSQLGLAGVSTDTQYF. Written as DNA, the CDR3 is TGCGCCAGCAGCCAACTAGGACTAGCGGGAGTGAGCACAGATACGCAGTATTTT.

The chain is built from TRBV11-2 and TRBJ2-7; 11 positions agree with TRBD2. The junction had 8 bases not matched to a gene; V was cut back by 0 bases and J by 4 bases. The CDR3 extends over 17 amino acids. Germline values: CDR1 SGHAT, CDR2 FQNNGV. The CDR3 DNA is TGTGCCAGCAGCTTAGATGGGCTTGCTAGCGGGGGGTACGAGCAGTACTTC. Translating it yields CASSLDGLASGGYEQYF.

The chain is built from TRBV11-2 and TRBJ2-5; the D gene is possibly TRBD1 (6 bases). Trimming left V 1 base short and J 4 bases short, with 16 bases between. Germline V lookup: CDR1 SGHAT, CDR2 FQNNGV. The CDR3 runs to 16 residues. CDR3: CASSLVTRWGRETQYF. The CDR3 DNA follows: TGTGCCAGCAGCTTAGTTACCAGGTGGGGGCGAGAGACCCAGTACTTC.

The J gene is TRBJ2-7, the V gene TRBV9; D is uncertain. In germline, CDR1 is SGDLS, CDR2 YYNGEE. CDR3 length: 14 residues. Trimming stripped 0 bases from V and 2 bases from J, with 9 bases between. The CDR3 DNA reads as TGTGCCAGCAGCGTAGGGTGGACGCCCTACGAGCAGTACTTC. Its translation: CASSVGWTPYEQYF.

The chain is built from TRBV11-2 and TRBJ1-4, with a weak D call TRBD1 (6 bases). Trimming took off 4 bases at V and 7 bases at J, with 13 bases between the two ends. Per germline, CDR1 SGHAT and CDR2 FQNNGV. The length of the CDR3 is 14 residues. This chain's CDR3 is CASSYFRGTEKLFF. CDR3 nucleotide sequence: TGTGCCAGCAGCTACTTTAGGGGGACTGAAAAACTGTTTTTT.

The rearrangement joins TRBV19 to TRBJ1-5, with TRBD1 matching over 12 bases. CDR1 LNHDA and CDR2 SQIVND come from the germline V gene (reference sequence). This CDR3 spans 17 amino acids. V shed 4 bases, J shed 6 bases, and the junction held 10 bases outside the gene matches. The CDR3 DNA reads as TGTGCCAGTAGTACCGGGACAGGGGGCGCGGGTGGTCAGCCCCAGCATTTT. Encoded protein: CASSTGTGGAGGQPQHF.

The sample holds a few counts of this clone. The chain combines TRBV19 with TRBJ1-1; D is unresolved. Germline lookup yields CDR1 LNHDA and CDR2 SQIVND (reference sequence). The CDR3 runs to 14 residues. Trimming took 3 bases from V and 3 from J, leaving 11 bases between them. This CDR3 reads CASSIQEGYTEAFF. CDR3 DNA: TGTGCCAGTAGTATTCAGGAGGGATACACTGAAGCTTTCTTT.

This sequence joins TRBV27 and TRBJ1-6; 7 nucleotides agree with TRBD1. This CDR3 contains 15 residues. Germline assignment: CDR1 MNHEY and CDR2 SMNVEV (reference sequence). The trim removed 7 bases at V and 3 bases at J, leaving 6 bases unmatched. CDR3 DNA: TGTGCCAGCACCACCGGGACAGTCTATAATTCACCCCTCCACTTT. It yields the protein CASTTGTVYNSPLHF.

The sample holds a few counts of this clone. V usage is TRBV7-7 and J usage is TRBJ1-3, with 7 bases fitting TRBD1. There are 14 residues in the CDR3. The germline gives CDR1 SSHAT, CDR2 FNYEAQ (reference sequence). The ends lost 5 bases at V and 0 bases at J; junction bases unmatched: 1. CDR3 DNA: TGTGCCAGCAGCCCAGGGGGCTCTGGAAACACCATATATTTT. It is translated as CASSPGGSGNTIYF.

The rearrangement uses TRBV20-1 and TRBJ1-2; D is possibly TRBD1 (6 bases). V lost 5 bases to trimming and J lost 6 bases, with 10 bases between them. CDR3 length: 11 residues. Germline lookup yields CDR1 DFQATT and CDR2 SNEGSKA (reference sequence). The CDR3 reads CSAASGDGYTF. The CDR3 DNA reads as TGCAGTGCTGCCTCAGGGGATGGCTACACCTTC.

V is TRBV2 and J is TRBJ2-7; 7 positions agree with TRBD2. The CDR3 contains 14 residues. Trimming took 8 bases from V and 7 from J; bases not matched to a gene: 14. Germline lookup yields CDR1 SNHLY and CDR2 FYNNEI. The CDR3 sequence is CASVWRDPSGEQYF. The CDR3 coding sequence is TGTGCCAGCGTGTGGAGAGACCCTAGCGGTGAGCAGTACTTC.

The chain is built from TRBV6-5 and TRBJ2-1, with 9 positions matching TRBD2. Germline loops: CDR1 MNHEY, CDR2 SVGAGI. The ends lost 5 bases at V and 4 bases at J; junction bases unmatched: 6. The CDR3 totals 15 residues. This chain's CDR3 is CASSRTSELYNEQFF. DNA of the CDR3: TGTGCCAGCAGTAGGACTAGCGAACTGTACAATGAGCAGTTCTTC.

The chain recombines TRBV19 with TRBJ1-6, with D perhaps matching TRBD1 (5 bases). The V gene lost 3 bases and the J gene lost 5 bases, with 14 bases spanning the gap. The CDR3 sequence is 16 residues long. Germline-derived CDR1 and CDR2 are LNHDA and SQIVND (reference sequence). In DNA form, the CDR3 reads TGTGCCAGTAGTATTCGGCCAGGGAAAGATAATTCACCCCTCCACTTT. Translated, it gives CASSIRPGKDNSPLHF.

The chain couples TRBV5-6 to TRBJ2-1, with D unclear. Trimming shortened V by 1 base and J by 3 bases, and 14 bases separated the two germline ends. Germline CDR1 and CDR2: SGHDT and YYEEEE. The length of the CDR3 is 16 residues. The CDR3 nucleotides read TGTGCCAGCAGCTTGCTACGATCCTCGCTCTACAATGAGCAGTTCTTC. It is translated as CASSLLRSSLYNEQFF.

The chain couples TRBV19 to TRBJ1-2, with TRBD1 identical over 7 bases. This CDR3 region has 13 residues. The trim removed 6 bases at V and 3 bases at J, leaving 4 bases unmatched. Germline lookup yields CDR1 LNHDA and CDR2 SQIVND (reference sequence). The CDR3 DNA is TGTGCCAGTAGGGACAGGCGACACTATGGCTACACCTTC. Its protein is CASRDRRHYGYTF.

The chain carries TRBV6-2 or TRBV6-3 and TRBJ1-1; weak D call: TRBD1 (5 bases). Trimming left V 2 bases short and J 1 base short, with 5 bases between. Germline V CDR1 and CDR2: MNHEY, SVGEGT. The CDR3 is 13 residues long. CDR3 amino acids: CASSYRGNTEAFF. The DNA for the CDR3 is TGTGCCAGCAGTTACAGGGGGAACACTGAAGCTTTCTTT.

The V gene is TRBV7-9, the J gene TRBJ2-1, with 8 bases identical to TRBD1. CDR3 length: 11 residues. Germline V gene lookup returns CDR1 SEHNR and CDR2 FQNEAQ (reference sequence). With 5 bases clipped from V and 10 bases from J, the junction kept 1 base outside the gene matches. The CDR3 region has the DNA TGTGCCAGCAGCCGGACAGGGGAGCAGTTCTTC. Protein sequence: CASSRTGEQFF.

The chain combines TRBV7-7 with TRBJ2-2, with D unresolved. V lost 5 bases to trimming and J lost 0 bases, with 13 bases between them. From germline, CDR1 is SSHAT and CDR2 FNYEAQ (reference sequence). This CDR3 region has 16 residues. The CDR3 nucleotides read TGTGCCAGCAGCCATATAAGCAGTTCGAACACCGGGGAGCTGTTTTTT. Protein sequence: CASSHISSSNTGELFF.